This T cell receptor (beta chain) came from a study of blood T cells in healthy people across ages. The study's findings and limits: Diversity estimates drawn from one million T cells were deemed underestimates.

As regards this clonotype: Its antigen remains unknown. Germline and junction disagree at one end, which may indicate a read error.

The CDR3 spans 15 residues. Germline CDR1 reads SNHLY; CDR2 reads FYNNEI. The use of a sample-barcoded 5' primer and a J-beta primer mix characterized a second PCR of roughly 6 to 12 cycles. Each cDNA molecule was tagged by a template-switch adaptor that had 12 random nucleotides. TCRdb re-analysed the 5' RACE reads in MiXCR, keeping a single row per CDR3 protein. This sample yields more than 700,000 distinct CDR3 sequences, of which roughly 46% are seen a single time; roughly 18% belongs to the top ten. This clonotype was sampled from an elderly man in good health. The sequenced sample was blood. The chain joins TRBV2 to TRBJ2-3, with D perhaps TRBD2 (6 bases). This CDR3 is CASGEERVSTDTQNF. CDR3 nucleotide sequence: TGTGCCAGCGGTGAGGAGCGGGTGAGCACAGATACGCAGAATTTT.